The clone carrying this T cell receptor (beta chain) turned up a few times. Its specificity is unknown. This entry comes from a study of cytomegalovirus exposure and HLA in healthy donors. Turning to the study itself: Clustering assigned approximately 78% of the roughly 380 genotyped donors to the Caucasian-associated ancestry cluster.

PCR amplification relied on 60 Vbeta primers (plus 13 Jbeta primers). The assay was immunoSEQ multiplex PCR, and TCRdb's table has in-frame clones only and misses some. Found here are 100,000 to 120,000 clones, 15% of them singletons; the top ten hold around 0.86%. Findings and limits, study-wide: No immune exposure information besides CMV serostatus was available.

The receptor was isolated from a female donor in good health and CMV-seronegative. Material: PBMCs.

The CDR3 sequence is CASSQDGAENQPQHF. The CDR3 DNA reads TGCGCCAGCAGCCAAGATGGGGCAGAAAATCAGCCCCAGCATTTT. This chain connects TRBV4-3 to TRBJ1-5; possible D gene TRBD1, 5 bases. Trimming left V 0 bases short and J 4 bases short, with 10 bases between. The CDR3 runs 15 residues. CDR1 is LGHNA, CDR2 YSLEER, per germline.